This T cell receptor beta chain was documented in a study of T-cell reconstitution after alpha-beta-depleted transplantation in children. The V end was cut by 2 bases, the J end by 4 bases, with 8 bases between. This CDR3 spans 13 amino acids. CDR1 is MNHEY and CDR2 is SMNVEV in the germline V gene (reference sequence). Unique molecular identifiers tagged the TCRbeta library. TCRdb used MiXCR to reprocess the PCR reads, holding one entry per CDR3 protein. The data contain hundreds of thousands of distinct CDR3 sequences, more than 10% of them seen just once; the ten biggest clones take up 4% to 5.5%.

The chain couples TRBV27 to TRBJ1-1; D is unresolved. The sequence was obtained from a human donor who donated a stem cell graft to a child with Fanconi anemia. Sequences were derived from PBMCs, sampled from the stem cell graft. For the CDR3, the DNA is TGTGCCAGCAGTTTAAAGTCCGTCACTGAAGCTTTCTTT. It specifies CASSLKSVTEAFF.